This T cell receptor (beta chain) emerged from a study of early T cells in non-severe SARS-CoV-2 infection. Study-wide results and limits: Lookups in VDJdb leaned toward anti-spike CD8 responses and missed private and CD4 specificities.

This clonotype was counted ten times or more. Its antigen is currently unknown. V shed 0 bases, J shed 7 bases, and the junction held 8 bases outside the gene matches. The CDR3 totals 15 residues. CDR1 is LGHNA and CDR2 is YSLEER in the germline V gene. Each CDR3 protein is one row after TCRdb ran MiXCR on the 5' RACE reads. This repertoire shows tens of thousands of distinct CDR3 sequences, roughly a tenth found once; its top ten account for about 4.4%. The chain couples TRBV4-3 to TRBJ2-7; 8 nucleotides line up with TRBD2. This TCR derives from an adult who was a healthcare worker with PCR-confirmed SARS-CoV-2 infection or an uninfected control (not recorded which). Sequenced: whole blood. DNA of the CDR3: TGCGCCAGCAGCCAAGAACTAGCGGTGGCGGGGGAGCAGTACTTC. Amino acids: CASSQELAVAGEQYF.